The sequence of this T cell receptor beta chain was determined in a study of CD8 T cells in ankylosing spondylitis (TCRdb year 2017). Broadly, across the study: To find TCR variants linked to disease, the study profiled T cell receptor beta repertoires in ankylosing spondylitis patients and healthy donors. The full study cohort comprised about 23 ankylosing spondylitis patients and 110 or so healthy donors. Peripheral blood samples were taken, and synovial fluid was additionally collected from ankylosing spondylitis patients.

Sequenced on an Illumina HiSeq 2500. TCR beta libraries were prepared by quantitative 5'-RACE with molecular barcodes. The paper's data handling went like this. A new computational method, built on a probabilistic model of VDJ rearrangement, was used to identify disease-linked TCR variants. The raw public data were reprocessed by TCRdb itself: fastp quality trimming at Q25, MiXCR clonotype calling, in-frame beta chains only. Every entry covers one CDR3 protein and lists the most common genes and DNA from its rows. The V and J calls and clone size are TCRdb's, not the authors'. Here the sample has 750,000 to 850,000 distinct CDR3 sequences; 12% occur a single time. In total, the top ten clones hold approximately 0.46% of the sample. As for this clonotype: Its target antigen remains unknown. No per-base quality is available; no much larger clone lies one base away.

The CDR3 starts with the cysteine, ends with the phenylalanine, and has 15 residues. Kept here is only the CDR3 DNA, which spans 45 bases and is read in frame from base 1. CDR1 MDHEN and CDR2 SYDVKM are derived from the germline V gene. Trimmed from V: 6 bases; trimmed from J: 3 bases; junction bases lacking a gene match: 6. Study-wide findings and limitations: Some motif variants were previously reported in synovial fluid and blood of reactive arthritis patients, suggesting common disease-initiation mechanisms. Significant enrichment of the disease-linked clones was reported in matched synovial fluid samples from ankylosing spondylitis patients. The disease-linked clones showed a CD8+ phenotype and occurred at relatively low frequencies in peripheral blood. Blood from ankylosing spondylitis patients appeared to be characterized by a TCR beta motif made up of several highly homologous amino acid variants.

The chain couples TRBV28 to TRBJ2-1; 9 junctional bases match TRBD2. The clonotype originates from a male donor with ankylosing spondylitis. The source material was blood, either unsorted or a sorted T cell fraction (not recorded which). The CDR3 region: CASSSLAGLYNEQFF. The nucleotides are TGTGCCAGCAGCTCTCTAGCGGGGCTCTACAATGAGCAGTTCTTC.